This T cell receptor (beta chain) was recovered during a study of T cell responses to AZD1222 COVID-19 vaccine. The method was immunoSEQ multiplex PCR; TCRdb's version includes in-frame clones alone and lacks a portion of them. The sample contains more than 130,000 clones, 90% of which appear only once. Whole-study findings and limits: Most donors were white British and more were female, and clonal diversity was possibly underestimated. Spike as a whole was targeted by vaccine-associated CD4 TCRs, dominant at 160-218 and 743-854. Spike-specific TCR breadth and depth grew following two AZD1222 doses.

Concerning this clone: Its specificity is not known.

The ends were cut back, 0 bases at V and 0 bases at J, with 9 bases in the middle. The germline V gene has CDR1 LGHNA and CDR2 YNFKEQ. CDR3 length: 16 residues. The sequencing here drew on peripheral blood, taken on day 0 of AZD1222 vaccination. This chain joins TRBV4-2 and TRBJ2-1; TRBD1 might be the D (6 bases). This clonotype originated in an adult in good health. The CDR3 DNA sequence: TGTGCCAGCAGCCAAGATGGGGGCCTCTCCTACAATGAGCAGTTCTTC. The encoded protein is CASSQDGGLSYNEQFF.